The 16 T cell receptor beta chains below all came from one sample that was sequenced in a study of blood T cell repertoires in COVID-19. Repertoires were generated with immunoSEQ multiplex PCR, while TCRdb's copy carries only in-frame clones and drops some. The data contain about 350,000 clones, roughly 87% of them singletons. The sequencing sample was made of peripheral blood. Receptors were obtained from a woman in her sixties or seventies with COVID-19, enrolled during active disease.

The chain combines TRBV19 with TRBJ2-2, with TRBD1 identical over 9 bases. Looked up from germline, CDR1 is LNHDA and CDR2 is SQIVND (reference sequence). CDR3 length: 15 amino acids. Germline trimming cut 5 bases from V and 5 bases from J; bases unmatched to any gene: 6. CDR3 sequence: CASSPGTGKTGELFF. Written as DNA, the CDR3 is TGTGCCAGTAGTCCCGGGACAGGGAAGACCGGGGAGCTGTTTTTT.

This chain links TRBV5-5 with TRBJ2-7; 7 bases are a match to TRBD2. This CDR3 has 13 residues. The V gene end was trimmed by 6 bases and the J gene end by 5 bases; junction bases not matched to a gene: 8. Per germline, CDR1 SGHKS and CDR2 YYEKEE (reference sequence). Here the CDR3 DNA reads TGTGCCAGCAACTTCGGGGGGTTTGACGAGCAGTACTTC. Its translation: CASNFGGFDEQYF. Based on the CDR3 plus reference TRBV5-5 and TRBJ2-7, the full variable domain is DAGVTQSPTHLIKTRGQQVTLRCSPISGHKSVSWYQQVLGQGPQFIFQYYEKEERGRGNFPDRFSARQFPNYSSELNVNALLLGDSALYLCASNFGGFDEQYFGPGTRLTVT.

This chain connects TRBV5-1 to TRBJ2-7, with 9 bases identical to TRBD1. The CDR3 extends over 15 amino acids. The ends lost 4 bases at V and 0 bases at J; junction bases unmatched: 5. CDR1 and CDR2 from the germline V gene are SGHRS and YFSETQ. This CDR3 reads CASSLQGASSYEQYF. The CDR3 DNA reads TGCGCCAGCAGCCTACAGGGGGCCAGCTCCTACGAGCAGTACTTC.

The V call is TRBV5-1, the J call TRBJ2-1; 7 nucleotides match TRBD1. In germline, CDR1 is SGHRS, CDR2 YFSETQ. Germline trimming cut 2 bases from V and 9 bases from J; bases unmatched to any gene: 5. The CDR3 has 13 amino acids. The CDR3 protein is CASSFEGATEQFF. As DNA, the CDR3 is TGCGCCAGCAGCTTTGAGGGGGCGACTGAGCAGTTCTTC.

This chain's CDR3 is CASSVAGHQETQYF. The CDR3, as DNA: TGTGCCAGCAGCGTCGCGGGACACCAAGAGACCCAGTACTTC. The chain is built from TRBV9 and TRBJ2-5; D possibly corresponds to TRBD2 (6 bases). Trimming took off 2 bases at V and 0 bases at J, with 8 bases between the two ends. The CDR3 spans 14 residues. CDR1 SGDLS and CDR2 YYNGEE come from the germline V gene.

The rearrangement joins TRBV3-1 (or the pseudogene TRBV3-2) to TRBJ2-7; 8 nucleotides align to TRBD2. From germline, CDR1 is LGHDT and CDR2 YNNKEL (reference sequence). The trim removed 4 bases at V and 4 bases at J, leaving 6 bases unmatched. CDR3 length: 14 residues. DNA for the CDR3: TGTGCCAGCAGCCTGGCTAGCGGGTCGTACGAGCAGTACTTC. The encoded protein is CASSLASGSYEQYF.

The chain uses TRBV5-6 and TRBJ1-3; D may be TRBD1 (6 bases). The CDR3 contains 16 residues. The V gene's germline CDR1 is SGHDT and CDR2 YYEEEE. With 1 base removed from V and 0 bases from J, the gap between germline ends came to 11 bases. The CDR3, as DNA: TGTGCCAGCAGCTTGCGACAGGCACTCTCTGGAAACACCATATATTTT. Translating it yields CASSLRQALSGNTIYF.

The J gene is TRBJ2-7, the V gene TRBV18; the D gene is possibly TRBD1 (6 bases). Germline assignment: CDR1 KGHSH and CDR2 LQKENI. The CDR3 has 13 residues. Trimming took 4 bases from V and 5 from J, leaving 12 bases between them. Here the CDR3 reads CASSQQGYDEQYF. The CDR3 nucleotides read TGTGCCAGCTCACAACAGGGATACGACGAGCAGTACTTC.

The chain combines TRBV19 with TRBJ1-5; possible D gene TRBD1, 5 bases. V lost 7 bases and J lost 5, with 18 bases in between. Germline loops: CDR1 LNHDA, CDR2 SQIVND (reference sequence). The CDR3 totals 15 residues. For the CDR3, the DNA is TGTGCCAGTACAATTTTCGGCAGGGTTGATCAGCCCCAGCATTTT. Translating it yields CASTIFGRVDQPQHF.

The V gene is TRBV5-5, the J gene TRBJ1-3; D call uncertain. Germline CDR1 is SGHKS and CDR2 is YYEKEE (reference sequence). Trimming stripped 2 bases from V and 2 bases from J, with 8 bases between. The CDR3 consists of 14 residues. The CDR3 region is CASSFEPPGNTIYF. The CDR3 bases are TGTGCCAGCAGCTTCGAGCCCCCTGGAAACACCATATATTTT.

The chain links TRBV6-5 to TRBJ1-2; D call uncertain. Germline lookup yields CDR1 MNHEY and CDR2 SVGAGI. V lost 7 bases to trimming and J lost 4 bases, with 16 bases between them. The CDR3 loop spans 14 amino acids. Written as DNA, the CDR3 is TGTGCCAGCAAGTTTGAGGGCCTCATCTATGGCTACACCTTC. It specifies CASKFEGLIYGYTF.

This clone appeared a single time. The V gene is TRBV11-3, the J gene TRBJ2-3; tentatively, D is TRBD1 (6 bases). From germline, CDR1 is SGHNT and CDR2 YENEEA. V was trimmed by 6 bases and J by 0 bases, leaving 16 bases between them. The CDR3 contains 16 residues. In DNA form, the CDR3 reads TGTGCCAGCAGTCCCGGACAGCTTACTAGCACAGATACGCAGTATTTT. Protein: CASSPGQLTSTDTQYF. The full variable domain, its missing parts supplied by reference TRBV11-3 and TRBJ2-3, is EAGVVQSPRYKIIEKKQPVAFWCNPISGHNTLYWYLQNLGQGPELLIRYENEEAVDDSQLPKDRFSAERLKGVDSTLKIQPAELGDSAVYLCASSPGQLTSTDTQYFGPGTRLTVL.

The chain uses TRBV3-1 (or the pseudogene TRBV3-2) and TRBJ2-2; D perhaps matches TRBD1 (5 bases). The CDR3 contains 16 residues. Germline V gives CDR1 LGHDT, CDR2 YNNKEL (reference sequence). V was cut by 0 bases and J by 3 bases, with 11 bases left in between. The CDR3 sequence: CASSQDRGTYTGELFF. The CDR3 coding sequence is TGTGCCAGCAGCCAAGATAGGGGCACTTACACCGGGGAGCTGTTTTTT.

This chain links TRBV18 with TRBJ1-3; 7 nucleotides agree with TRBD1. The CDR3 sequence is 15 residues long. The germline gives CDR1 KGHSH, CDR2 LQKENI. V trimming: 3 bases; J trimming: 3 bases; junction bases outside the gene matches: 5. The CDR3 DNA reads TGTGCCAGCTCACCCCGACAGGGCCTTGGAAACACCATATATTTT. Protein: CASSPRQGLGNTIYF.

The CDR3 region has the DNA TGTGCCTGGAGTTCAGGGGCAAATTCACCCCTCCACTTT. It specifies CAWSSGANSPLHF. V gene TRBV30 combines with J gene TRBJ1-6; tentative D call: TRBD1 (6 bases). Trimming took off 2 bases at V and 7 bases at J, with 9 bases between the two ends. CDR3 length equals 13 residues. Looked up from germline, CDR1 is GTSNPN and CDR2 is SVGIG (reference sequence).

CDR3 amino acids: CASRGSRGVSSPLHF. CDR3 DNA: TGTGCCAGCAGGGGGAGCAGGGGCGTGAGTTCACCCCTCCACTTT. The rearrangement links TRBV2 to TRBJ1-6; tentatively, D is TRBD1 (6 bases). The V end was cut by 6 bases, the J end by 9 bases, with 18 bases between. The CDR3 covers 15 residues. CDR1 is SNHLY, CDR2 FYNNEI, per germline. The whole variable domain, filled in from reference TRBV2 and TRBJ1-6, reads EPEVTQTPSHQVTQMGQEVILRCVPISNHLYFYWYRQILGQKVEFLVSFYNNEISEKSEIFDDQFSVERPDGSNFTLKIRSTKLEDSAMYFCASRGSRGVSSPLHFGNGTRLTVT.